These 29 T cell receptor beta chains share one sample of origin, sequenced in a study of control samples from healthy donors and cancer patients. Assay: immunoSEQ multiplex PCR; the TCRdb copy retains only in-frame clones and omits some. In the table there are 350,000 to 450,000 clones, around 90% of which are singletons. Specimen: PBMCs. The receptors stem from a man aged 35 to 55 with head and neck cancer.

This rearrangement joins TRBV2 to TRBJ2-7; D ambiguous. Trimming stripped 7 bases from V and 2 bases from J, with 6 bases between. Looked up from germline, CDR1 is SNHLY and CDR2 is FYNNEI. This CDR3 has 11 amino acids. The CDR3 is CASKGAYEQYF. DNA of the CDR3: TGTGCCAGCAAGGGTGCCTACGAGCAGTACTTC.

The chain couples TRBV15 to TRBJ1-2; D perhaps matches TRBD1 (5 bases). The germline V gene has CDR1 LNHNV and CDR2 YYDKDF (reference sequence). With 0 bases removed from V and 0 bases from J, the gap between germline ends came to 11 bases. This CDR3 is 16 amino acids long. In nucleotides, the CDR3 is TGTGCCACCAGCAGAGACAGGGCTGTAGCTAACTATGGCTACACCTTC. The encoded protein is CATSRDRAVANYGYTF. Using reference TRBV15 and TRBJ1-2 for the parts outside the CDR3, the full variable domain is DAMVIQNPRYQVTQFGKPVTLSCSQTLNHNVMYWYQQKSSQAPKLLFHYYDKDFNNEADTPDNFQSRRPNTSFCFLDIRSPGLGDTAMYLCATSRDRAVANYGYTFGSGTRLTVV.

This rearrangement joins TRBV5-6 to TRBJ2-3; no reliable D call. The CDR3 extends over 16 amino acids. CDR1 SGHDT and CDR2 YYEEEE come from the germline V gene. Trimming removed 0 bases at V and 0 bases at J, with 11 bases between. The CDR3 sequence is CASSLAGLTSTDTQYF. CDR3 nucleotide sequence: TGTGCCAGCAGCTTGGCCGGCCTAACTAGCACAGATACGCAGTATTTT.

The table lists this clone with a count of one. The CDR3 region is CASSLVEGADGYTF. In nucleotides, the CDR3 is TGTGCCAGCAGCTTGGTGGAGGGTGCCGATGGCTACACCTTC. The gene calls are TRBV7-9 and TRBJ1-2; D is undetermined. Between the trimmed V and J ends, which lost 3 bases and 6 bases, there was a span of 14 bases. Germline assignment: CDR1 SEHNR and CDR2 FQNEAQ (reference sequence). The CDR3 covers 14 residues. Full variable domain (remainder filled in from reference TRBV7-9 and TRBJ1-2): DTGVSQNPRHKITKRGQNVTFRCDPISEHNRLYWYRQTLGQGPEFLTYFQNEAQLEKSRLLSDRFSAERPKGSFSTLEIQRTEQGDSAMYLCASSLVEGADGYTFGSGTRLTVV.

The chain is built from TRBV5-1 and TRBJ2-5; no clear D. Per germline, CDR1 SGHRS and CDR2 YFSETQ. Trimming took off 1 base at V and 5 bases at J, with 6 bases between the two ends. The CDR3 covers 12 residues. The CDR3 sequence: CASSLSRETQYF. The CDR3 DNA is TGCGCCAGCAGCTTGAGTCGGGAGACCCAGTACTTC.

A remark on this clone: A junction end diverges from the germline sequence, so it may reflect a read error. The chain is built from TRBV4-1 and TRBJ1-4, with D tentatively TRBD1 (5 bases). The germline V gene has CDR1 MGHRA and CDR2 YSYEKL. The CDR3 consists of 16 residues. The CDR3 is CASSQPTQGLNQKLFF. In DNA, the CDR3 is TGCGCCAGCAGCCAACCAACTCAGGGACTTAATCAAAAACTGTTTTTT.

The V and J genes are TRBV5-5 and TRBJ1-1; no clear D gene. Germline values: CDR1 SGHKS, CDR2 YYEKEE (reference sequence). The CDR3 is made up of 14 amino acids. Between the trimmed V and J ends, which lost 4 bases and 0 bases, there was a span of 10 bases. As DNA, the CDR3 is TGTGCCAGCAGCGGAATGACGGTGAACACTGAAGCTTTCTTT. Protein sequence: CASSGMTVNTEAFF.

This clone has only one observation. This sequence joins TRBV20-1 and TRBJ1-4; no firm D call. CDR3 size: 13 residues. Germline CDR1 and CDR2: DFQATT and SNEGSKA (reference sequence). Trimming stripped 3 bases from V and 8 bases from J, with 13 bases between. The chain's CDR3 is CSASQSGGEKLFF. The CDR3 region has the DNA TGCAGTGCTAGTCAGAGTGGCGGCGAAAAACTGTTTTTT.

The chain is built from TRBV6-5 and TRBJ2-5; D gene uncertain. CDR1 is MNHEY and CDR2 is SVGAGI in the germline V gene. CDR3 size: 13 residues. The ends were cut back, 6 bases at V and 5 bases at J, with 13 bases in the middle. The CDR3 region has the DNA TGTGCCAGCAGCTACGGATCTCCGGAGACCCAGTACTTC. Amino acid sequence: CASSYGSPETQYF.

The gene calls are TRBV5-4 and TRBJ1-4; D unresolved. CDR3 size: 16 residues. Germline V gene data show CDR1 as SGHNT and CDR2 as YYREEE (reference sequence). With 4 bases removed from V and 0 bases from J, the gap between germline ends came to 13 bases. CDR3 bases: TGTGCCAGCAGCCGGGGAGGTTCTGCAACTAATGAAAAACTGTTTTTT. It yields the protein CASSRGGSATNEKLFF.

The genes are TRBV9 and TRBJ1-1; possibly TRBD1 for D (6 bases). The V gene lost 0 bases and the J gene lost 2 bases, with 11 bases spanning the gap. Germline CDR1 is SGDLS and CDR2 is YYNGEE. There are 15 residues in the CDR3. CDR3 loop: CASSVVPGANTEAFF. The CDR3 nucleotides are TGTGCCAGCAGCGTAGTTCCAGGGGCAAACACTGAAGCTTTCTTT.

The CDR3 nucleotides are TGTGCCAGCAGCTTCACAGCTTCCTACGAGCAGTACTTC. This sequence encodes CASSFTASYEQYF. The chain combines TRBV7-9 with TRBJ2-7; no reliable D call. Trimming removed 3 bases at V and 1 base at J, with 7 bases between. Germline CDR1 reads SEHNR; CDR2 reads FQNEAQ (reference sequence). The CDR3 runs 13 residues. Using reference TRBV7-9 and TRBJ2-7 for the parts outside the CDR3, the full variable domain is DTGVSQNPRHKITKRGQNVTFRCDPISEHNRLYWYRQTLGQGPEFLTYFQNEAQLEKSRLLSDRFSAERPKGSFSTLEIQRTEQGDSAMYLCASSFTASYEQYFGPGTRLTVT.

This chain connects TRBV28 to TRBJ2-1, with TRBD2 identical over 7 bases. Trimming cost V 4 bases and J 12 bases; bases outside gene matches: 12. The CDR3 spans 14 residues. Germline V gene data show CDR1 as MDHEN and CDR2 as SYDVKM. CDR3 coding DNA: TGTGCCAGCAGTTCCCTTCAACTATTAGCGGGGCAGTTCTTC. This gives the protein CASSSLQLLAGQFF. Full variable domain (remainder filled in from reference TRBV28 and TRBJ2-1): DVKVTQSSRYLVKRTGEKVFLECVQDMDHENMFWYRQDPGLGLRLIYFSYDVKMKEKGDIPEGYSVSREKKERFSLILESASTNQTSMYLCASSSLQLLAGQFFGPGTRLTVL.

The rearrangement links TRBV7-9 to TRBJ2-5; 12 bases are shared with TRBD2. V lost 4 bases to trimming and J lost 4 bases; unmatched junction nucleotides: 10. This CDR3 has 17 residues. Germline V gives CDR1 SEHNR, CDR2 FQNEAQ (reference sequence). This CDR3 is CASSSLRTSGVSETQYF. The CDR3 coding sequence is TGTGCCAGCAGCTCACTTAGGACTAGCGGGGTTTCAGAGACCCAGTACTTC.

This clone was observed a few times. The rearrangement joins TRBV30 to TRBJ1-3; D not resolved. This CDR3 has 13 residues. Trimming pared 0 bases from V and 11 bases from J, leaving 14 bases between. Germline V CDR1 and CDR2: GTSNPN, SVGIG (reference sequence). CDR3 nucleotides: TGTGCCTGGAGTGTACTAGGATCGAACTCCATATATTTT. The encoded protein is CAWSVLGSNSIYF.

J is TRBJ1-3 and V is TRBV6-5, with 12 positions matching TRBD1. After removal of 6 bases from V and 8 bases from J, the junction contained 8 bases not matched to a gene. The germline CDR1 and CDR2 sequences are MNHEY and SVGAGI. This CDR3 has 15 amino acids. This chain's CDR3 is CASRGTGGAVDTIYF. The CDR3 bases are TGTGCCAGCAGGGGGACAGGGGGCGCGGTTGACACCATATATTTT.

This chain links TRBV5-1 with TRBJ2-3; D is unclear. Germline V gene sequence: CDR1 SGHRS, CDR2 YFSETQ. V lost 1 base and J 2 bases, leaving 14 bases between the germline ends. The CDR3 is made up of 16 amino acids. The CDR3 reads CASSLRALTSTDTQYF. For the CDR3, the DNA is TGCGCCAGCAGCTTGAGGGCTTTGACTTCCACAGATACGCAGTATTTT.

The CDR3 DNA follows: TGTGCCAGCAGTGCTCAGGGACAGGGGGCGCGGGGCTACACCTTC. Residues: CASSAQGQGARGYTF. V usage is TRBV28 and J usage is TRBJ1-2, with TRBD1 matching over 12 bases. This CDR3 is 15 amino acids long. From germline, CDR1 is MDHEN and CDR2 SYDVKM. The J segment lost 8 bases and the V segment lost 5 bases, leaving 9 bases of the junction unmatched.

The chain has TRBV11-2 and TRBJ2-1; 8 nucleotides align to TRBD2. The germline gives CDR1 SGHAT, CDR2 FQNNGV. CDR3 length: 18 amino acids. With 5 bases clipped from V and 3 bases from J, the junction kept 15 bases outside the gene matches. CDR3 nucleotides: TGTGCCAGCAGCCAATACCGGGGGAGCGGGAGAGTCTACAATGAGCAGTTCTTC. Translated, it gives CASSQYRGSGRVYNEQFF. Based on the CDR3 plus reference TRBV11-2 and TRBJ2-1, the full variable domain is EAGVAQSPRYKIIEKRQSVAFWCNPISGHATLYWYQQILGQGPKLLIQFQNNGVVDDSQLPKDRFSAERLKGVDSTLKIQPAKLEDSAVYLCASSQYRGSGRVYNEQFFGPGTRLTVL.

This chain connects TRBV7-2 to TRBJ2-7; D is uncertain. Trimming cost V 3 bases and J 6 bases, with 12 bases left between them. The CDR3 runs to 13 residues. CDR1 is SGHTA, CDR2 FQGNSA, per germline. CDR3 in DNA: TGTGCCAGCAGCTTCGACACTGGAAGCGAGCAGTACTTC. This sequence encodes CASSFDTGSEQYF.

V gene TRBV4-1 combines with J gene TRBJ2-7; possibly TRBD1 or TRBD2 for D (5 bases each). Germline loops: CDR1 MGHRA, CDR2 YSYEKL. V lost 0 bases to trimming and J lost 3 bases, with 12 bases between them. The CDR3 contains 15 residues. The CDR3 DNA is TGCGCCAGCAGCCAAGATTCTCGGGGCTACTACGAGCAGTACTTC. Amino acids: CASSQDSRGYYEQYF.

This rearrangement joins TRBV11-2 to TRBJ2-7; no definite D call. The CDR3 is 12 amino acids. Germline V lookup: CDR1 SGHAT, CDR2 FQNNGV. V was clipped by 3 bases and J by 2 bases, with 5 bases between them. CDR3 amino acids: CASSFLTYEQYF. The CDR3 DNA reads TGTGCCAGCAGCTTCCTAACCTACGAGCAGTACTTC. The full variable domain, in which reference TRBV11-2 and TRBJ2-7 provide the parts outside the CDR3, is EAGVAQSPRYKIIEKRQSVAFWCNPISGHATLYWYQQILGQGPKLLIQFQNNGVVDDSQLPKDRFSAERLKGVDSTLKIQPAKLEDSAVYLCASSFLTYEQYFGPGTRLTVT.

This clone has just a few counts. This chain uses TRBV5-1 with TRBJ2-2; no firm D call. Germline V lookup: CDR1 SGHRS, CDR2 YFSETQ. The CDR3 is 14 residues long. Trimming removed 0 bases at V and 4 bases at J, with 7 bases between. Written as DNA, the CDR3 is TGCGCCAGCAGCTTGGGTTCCAGCACCGGGGAGCTGTTTTTT. The encoded protein is CASSLGSSTGELFF.

The chain has TRBV19 and TRBJ1-2, with D hard to call. Germline CDR1 is LNHDA and CDR2 is SQIVND (reference sequence). CDR3 length: 17 amino acids. The germline V and J ends were trimmed by 5 bases and 0 bases, with 19 bases remaining between them. The CDR3 loop is CASSRAPGIEANYGYTF. CDR3 DNA sequence: TGTGCCAGTAGTCGGGCTCCCGGCATTGAAGCTAACTATGGCTACACCTTC.

CDR3 sequence (DNA): TGTGCCAGCAGTTGGTCAATCTCGGGCTACACCTTC. It is translated as CASSWSISGYTF. V gene TRBV12-3 or TRBV12-4 combines with J gene TRBJ1-2; no clear D. Trimming stripped 4 bases from V and 8 bases from J, with 11 bases between. The CDR3 runs 12 residues.

This chain joins TRBV7-9 and TRBJ2-3; 9 bases line up with TRBD2. The CDR3 runs 17 residues. Trimming removed 5 bases from V and 4 bases from J; junction bases left unmatched: 13. Germline-derived CDR1 and CDR2 are SEHNR and FQNEAQ (reference sequence). The CDR3 protein is CASSPASGGGASDTQYF. The CDR3 region has the DNA TGTGCCAGCAGCCCTGCGTCCGGCGGGGGGGCCTCAGATACGCAGTATTTT.

The V gene is TRBV5-1, the J gene TRBJ2-1; D ambiguous. The CDR3 totals 12 residues. V was clipped by 9 bases and J by 1 base, with 8 bases between them. Germline-derived CDR1 and CDR2 are SGHRS and YFSETQ. CDR3 sequence: CATPGSYNEQFF. CDR3 in DNA: TGCGCCACCCCTGGGTCCTACAATGAGCAGTTCTTC. Looking up the rest from reference TRBV5-1 and TRBJ2-1 gives the full variable domain: KAGVTQTPRYLIKTRGQQVTLSCSPISGHRSVSWYQQTPGQGLQFLFEYFSETQRNKGNFPGRFSGRQFSNSRSEMNVSTLELGDSALYLCATPGSYNEQFFGPGTRLTVL.

V usage is TRBV19 and J usage is TRBJ1-1; D unresolved. CDR1 is LNHDA, CDR2 SQIVND, per germline (reference sequence). V was cut by 7 bases and J by 7 bases, with 13 bases left in between. The CDR3 is made up of 12 amino acids. In nucleotides, the CDR3 is TGTGCCAGTATCCCGGACTGGGGTGAAGCTTTCTTT. It codes for CASIPDWGEAFF.

This chain links TRBV11-2 with TRBJ1-1, with D possibly being TRBD1 (5 bases). Trimming left V 2 bases short and J 1 base short, with 11 bases between. Per the germline V gene, CDR1 is SGHAT and CDR2 is FQNNGV. This CDR3 has 15 residues. CDR3 DNA sequence: TGTGCCAGCAGCTTACCTCAGGGTAGGAACACTGAAGCTTTCTTT. This gives the protein CASSLPQGRNTEAFF.